This entry lists 22 T cell receptor beta chains sequenced from one sample in a study of Graves' ophthalmopathy and Graves' hyperthyroidism. TCR beta CDR3 regions were amplified from RNA transcripts. The library came from an HTBI-primed first-round RT-PCR and a second-round multiplex PCR. Using its own MiXCR run on the multiplex PCR reads, TCRdb lists one record per CDR3 protein. The sample lists 400,000 to 450,000 distinct CDR3 sequences, under 25% occurring once. Sequencing input: peripheral blood. The receptors were gathered from a woman aged 18-29 years with stable Graves' hyperthyroidism.

This clonotype was observed at least ten times. This chain links TRBV12-3 or TRBV12-4 with TRBJ1-2; tentatively, D is TRBD1 (5 bases). V was pared by 5 bases and J by 1 base, with 11 bases between. The CDR3 contains 14 residues. The CDR3 loop reads CASSPDNYNYGYTF. The CDR3 nucleotides read TGTGCCAGCAGTCCGGACAATTATAACTATGGCTACACCTTC.

This clonotype was observed at least ten times. The rearrangement links TRBV20-1 to TRBJ2-1; 12 positions agree with TRBD2. This CDR3 has 14 residues. Trimming cost V 1 base and J 8 bases; bases outside gene matches: 3. The V gene's germline CDR1 is DFQATT and CDR2 SNEGSKA (reference sequence). Written as DNA, the CDR3 is TGCAGTGCTAGAGGGACTAGCGGGATCGATGAGCAGTTCTTC. Translating gives CSARGTSGIDEQFF.

The rearrangement joins TRBV7-2 to TRBJ2-7, with 9 bases identical to TRBD2. CDR3 length: 14 residues. V lost 5 bases, J lost 6 bases, and 8 bases stayed unmatched. Germline values: CDR1 SGHTA, CDR2 FQGNSA. The CDR3 region has the DNA TGTGCCAGCAGCCTCTTCGGCGGGGGGGGCGAGCAGTACTTC. This codes for CASSLFGGGGEQYF.

In this sample, this clonotype turned up many times. The V and J genes are TRBV10-3 and TRBJ1-2, with 8 bases that match TRBD1. Germline lookup yields CDR1 ENHRY and CDR2 SYGVKD. J was trimmed by 4 bases and V by 0 bases; bases with no gene match: 4. The CDR3 sequence is 15 residues long. The CDR3: CAISESTGESYGYTF. The CDR3 nucleotides are TGTGCCATCAGTGAGTCGACAGGGGAGAGCTATGGCTACACCTTC.

The rearrangement links TRBV20-1 to TRBJ1-2; TRBD1 agrees at 9 bases. This CDR3 has 15 residues. Germline V gene lookup returns CDR1 DFQATT and CDR2 SNEGSKA (reference sequence). Germline trimming cut 0 bases from V and 3 bases from J; bases unmatched to any gene: 5. In nucleotides, the CDR3 is TGCAGTGCTAGAGACCTAGACAGGGGGGACTATGGCTACACCTTC. This sequence encodes CSARDLDRGDYGYTF.

Comments on this clonotype: A clone one base away is much larger, so this may be a read error. The J gene is TRBJ2-7, the V gene TRBV28; 12 bases are shared with TRBD1. This CDR3 is built from 15 residues. In germline, CDR1 is MDHEN, CDR2 SYDVKM. CDR3 amino acids: CASSPSGTGGYEQCF. DNA for the CDR3: TGTGCCAGCAGTCCGTCCGGGACAGGGGGCTACGAGCAGTGCTTC.

This clonotype was picked up many times. The V and J genes are TRBV7-2 and TRBJ1-2, with 7 positions matching TRBD1. From germline, CDR1 is SGHTA and CDR2 FQGNSA. The CDR3 has 15 amino acids. Losses at the gene ends were 3 bases for V and 9 bases for J; bases not matched to a gene: 13. The CDR3 sequence is CASSFTRTGGVRYTF. CDR3 nucleotide sequence: TGTGCCAGCAGCTTCACGCGGACAGGTGGGGTTCGCTACACCTTC.

In its sample, this clonotype was seen a few times. V is TRBV9 and J is TRBJ1-1; D not certain. The CDR3 covers 14 residues. Per germline, CDR1 SGDLS and CDR2 YYNGEE. V was shortened by 0 bases and J by 7 bases, with 13 bases between the two germline ends. For the CDR3, the DNA is TGTGCCAGCAGCGTAGAGTCCCAATGGAGTGAAGCTTTCTTT. This gives the protein CASSVESQWSEAFF.

About this clonotype itself: Germline is not matched at one junction end, which may reflect a read error. The CDR3 sequence is CASSYLTAQPQHF. As DNA, the CDR3 is TGTGCCAGCAGTTACTTAACAGCTCAGCCTCAGCATTTT. The chain carries TRBV6-2 or TRBV6-3 and TRBJ1-5; no clear D. Germline CDR1 and CDR2: MNHEY and SVGEGT. CDR3 size: 13 residues.

In this sample, this clonotype turned up many times. The V gene is TRBV6-5, the J gene TRBJ1-3; D is undetermined. Germline V gives CDR1 MNHEY, CDR2 SVGAGI. Trimming left V 0 bases short and J 1 base short, with 10 bases between. This CDR3 contains 16 residues. As DNA, the CDR3 is TGTGCCAGCAGTTACTCGCATCAACAGTCTGGAAACACCATATATTTT. Translating it yields CASSYSHQQSGNTIYF.

This chain connects TRBV19 to TRBJ1-2, with no clear D. Germline V gives CDR1 LNHDA, CDR2 SQIVND (reference sequence). The CDR3 totals 13 residues. The chain's CDR3 is CATAPPAPYGYTF. The CDR3 nucleotides read TGTGCTACGGCCCCCCCTGCCCCCTATGGCTACACCTTC. Filled out from reference TRBV19 and TRBJ1-2, the complete variable domain reads DGGITQSPKYLFRKEGQNVTLSCEQNLNHDAMYWYRQDPGQGLRLIYYSQIVNDFQKGDIAEGYSVSREKKESFPLTVTSAQKNPTAFYLCATAPPAPYGYTFGSGTRLTVV.

There are many counts of this clonotype. V usage is TRBV30 and J usage is TRBJ1-2; no firm D call. Germline V gene data show CDR1 as GTSNPN and CDR2 as SVGIG (reference sequence). The CDR3 length is 13 residues. V was shortened by 0 bases and J by 6 bases, with 11 bases between the two germline ends. The CDR3 sequence: CAWSVSGRHGYTF. In DNA, the CDR3 is TGTGCCTGGAGTGTGTCTGGCAGGCATGGCTACACCTTC.

This clonotype was seen a handful of times. V is TRBV28 and J is TRBJ2-3; the D call may be TRBD1 or TRBD2 (5 bases each). V gave up 6 bases and J gave up 0 bases, with 10 bases separating them. Germline CDR1 reads MDHEN; CDR2 reads SYDVKM. The CDR3 has 14 amino acids. The CDR3 region is CASRVGPSTDTQYF. The DNA of the CDR3 is TGTGCCAGCAGAGTGGGACCGAGCACAGATACGCAGTATTTT.

CDR3 sequence reads: CATSLSLGGPPPGELFF. The CDR3 DNA reads as TGTGCCACCAGCCTCTCGCTCGGCGGCCCTCCCCCCGGGGAGCTGTTTTTT. V gene TRBV15 combines with J gene TRBJ2-2; no clear D. Per the germline V gene, CDR1 is LNHNV and CDR2 is YYDKDF (reference sequence). CDR3 length: 17 amino acids. Trimming shortened V by 5 bases and J by 6 bases, and 22 bases separated the two germline ends.

This clonotype was recorded many times. The chain couples TRBV24-1 to TRBJ1-2, with unresolved D. Trimming took 4 bases from V and 1 from J, leaving 6 bases between them. CDR3 size: 13 residues. Looked up from germline, CDR1 is KGHDR and CDR2 is SFDVKD. The CDR3 nucleotides read TGTGCCACCAGTGACAGTGATAACTATGGCTACACCTTC. Its translation is CATSDSDNYGYTF.

This clonotype was detected ten times or more. Compared with germline, one end of the junction differs, possibly owing to a read error. The rearrangement uses TRBV28 and TRBJ2-7, with D possibly being TRBD1 or TRBD2 (6 bases each). The CDR3 sequence is 12 residues long. The germline V gene has CDR1 MDHEN and CDR2 SYDVKM. The CDR3 DNA reads TGTGCCAGCAGTTTGGGGGCCGAGGGGAGGAACTTC. This translates into CASSLGAEGRNF.

In this sample, this clonotype turned up many times. This chain uses TRBV27 with TRBJ1-6; D is unresolved. V shed 3 bases and J shed 2 bases, with 14 bases lying between them. The CDR3 consists of 17 residues. The germline CDR1 and CDR2 sequences are MNHEY and SMNVEV (reference sequence). The CDR3 loop is CASSFRGLIAYNSPLHF. CDR3 DNA: TGTGCCAGCAGTTTTCGGGGTTTGATCGCCTATAATTCACCCCTCCACTTT.

This clonotype was detected ten times or more. V is TRBV6-5 and J is TRBJ2-5, with D unresolved. The CDR3 has 12 amino acids. Trimming left V 0 bases short and J 4 bases short, with 3 bases between. Germline V CDR1 and CDR2: MNHEY, SVGAGI. CDR3 loop: CASSYSSETQYF. The CDR3 DNA follows: TGTGCCAGCAGTTACTCTTCAGAGACCCAGTACTTC.

This clonotype was recorded many times. The chain joins TRBV28 to TRBJ1-2, with D unresolved. V lost 3 bases and J lost 7, with 18 bases in between. The CDR3 has 15 amino acids. Germline V gene lookup returns CDR1 MDHEN and CDR2 SYDVKM. Here the CDR3 reads CASSFRQTGFSGYTF. CDR3 coding DNA: TGTGCCAGCAGTTTTCGGCAGACCGGATTCAGTGGCTACACCTTC.

This clonotype was observed many times. J is TRBJ2-2 and V is TRBV2, with 7 nucleotides matching TRBD1. CDR1 is SNHLY and CDR2 is FYNNEI in the germline V gene. CDR3 length: 14 residues. V gave up 7 bases and J gave up 3 bases; unmatched junction bases: 5. CDR3 region: CASNPDRDTGELFF. CDR3 bases: TGTGCCAGCAACCCTGACAGGGACACCGGGGAGCTGTTTTTT.

This clonotype was recorded many times. J is TRBJ2-7 and V is TRBV2, with unresolved D. This CDR3 is built from 14 residues. Looked up from germline, CDR1 is SNHLY and CDR2 is FYNNEI. V dropped 2 bases and J dropped 1 base, with 9 bases sitting between them. CDR3 sequence (DNA): TGTGCCAGCAGTGAACTCAGAGTTTCCTACGAGCAGTACTTC. Protein: CASSELRVSYEQYF.

V is TRBV30 and J is TRBJ2-5; TRBD2 is a possible D gene (5 bases). Deletions cut 2 bases from V and 8 bases from J, with 18 bases between. The V gene's germline CDR1 is GTSNPN and CDR2 SVGIG (reference sequence). This CDR3 region has 14 residues. The CDR3 DNA follows: TGTGCCTGGAGTCATCCGGACGTCGGGGAAACCCAGTACTTC. It codes for CAWSHPDVGETQYF.